This TCR beta chain was recovered during a study of blood T cell repertoires in COVID-19. Study at large: Samples of COVID-19 (acute and convalescent) were obtained from the United States, Italy and Spain. PBMCs, B-cell-depleted T cells, or T cells provided the cDNA or gDNA that made up the material.

From germline, CDR1 is SEHNR and CDR2 FQNEAQ (reference sequence). The V end lost 4 bases, the J end lost 2 bases, and 6 bases lay between the germline ends. CDR3 size: 13 residues. The assay was immunoSEQ multiplex PCR, and TCRdb's table has in-frame clones only and misses some. The table has about 110,000 clones, around 81% seen once. This TCR derives from a woman in her 70s with acute or convalescent COVID-19. V usage is TRBV7-9 and J usage is TRBJ1-3; D remains unclear. Source material: peripheral blood. Here the CDR3 reads CASSYTAGNTIYF. Written as DNA, the CDR3 is TGTGCCAGCAGCTACACCGCTGGAAACACCATATATTTT.